This T cell receptor (beta chain) was captured in a study of T cell repertoires in cytomegalovirus infection. Overall study findings and caveats: Within the response measured ex vivo, HLA-C-restricted CMV-specific TCR beta clonotypes were dominant.

TCRdb reanalysed the reads using MiXCR and keeps one entry per CDR3 protein. The sample carries fewer than 85,000 distinct CDR3 sequences, roughly half recorded once. The V gene's germline CDR1 is MNHEY and CDR2 SMNVEV (reference sequence). This CDR3 is 15 amino acids long. V lost 2 bases to trimming and J lost 3 bases, with 13 bases between them. In the case of this clonotype: The target antigen is unknown.

The receptor's source is a human donor in good health (CMV status not recorded). Some clones in this sample may be carry-over from other donors' samples. The V call is TRBV27, the J call TRBJ1-1; D is ambiguous. Material: CD8+ T cells from cultured PBMCs, obtained from culture after CMV antigen stimulation. The CDR3 region has the DNA TGTGCCAGCAGTTTACTCCCCCCCTCTGACACTGAAGCTTTCTTT. This codes for CASSLLPPSDTEAFF.